Presented here are 14 T cell receptor beta chains from one specimen sequenced in a study of shared clonotypes between healthy human individuals. Some clones are missing from TCRdb's copy, which holds only in-frame ones; the method was immunoSEQ multiplex PCR. This repertoire shows more than 2,000,000 clones, around nine tenths found once; its top ten account for around 0.14%. Sequenced: naive CD4+ T cells sorted from blood. As for subset: CD45RA+ positively selected. The receptors originated from a man between 18 and 35 years old in good health.

The CDR3 is CASSKSGTAEEKLFF. Written as DNA, the CDR3 is TGTGCCAGCAGTAAATCCGGGACCGCTGAGGAAAAACTGTTTTTT. The rearrangement joins TRBV7-2 to TRBJ1-4; D possibly corresponds to TRBD1 (5 bases). The CDR3 spans 15 residues. The V end was cut by 6 bases, the J end by 8 bases, with 19 bases between. CDR1 is SGHTA, CDR2 FQGNSA, per germline.

The chain combines TRBV4-1 with TRBJ1-5, with D possibly matching TRBD1 (6 bases). The CDR3 consists of 18 residues. V lost 3 bases and J lost 1, with 19 bases in between. Germline lookup yields CDR1 MGHRA and CDR2 YSYEKL. CDR3 DNA: TGCGCCAGCAGCCATGTTAGATCTTTCAGGGGCAGCAATCAGCCCCAGCATTTT. Its translation is CASSHVRSFRGSNQPQHF.

The V gene is TRBV6-1, the J gene TRBJ2-3; D possibly corresponds to TRBD1 (6 bases). The CDR3 consists of 16 residues. Between the trimmed V and J ends, which lost 4 bases and 2 bases, there was a span of 16 bases. The germline V gene encodes CDR1 MNHNS and CDR2 SASEGT. CDR3 region: CASSVSAGALTDTQYF. CDR3 DNA: TGTGCCAGCAGTGTATCGGCAGGGGCTCTCACAGATACGCAGTATTTT.

The chain employs TRBV2 and TRBJ1-3; D is undetermined. The CDR3 contains 16 residues. V lost 0 bases to trimming and J lost 0 bases, with 9 bases between them. Germline assignment: CDR1 SNHLY and CDR2 FYNNEI. DNA for the CDR3: TGTGCCAGCAGTGAAGCAACCGCGAACTCTGGAAACACCATATATTTT. Amino acids: CASSEATANSGNTIYF.

The J gene is TRBJ2-7, the V gene TRBV27, with 7 bases identical to TRBD1. V trimming: 3 bases; J trimming: 6 bases; junction bases outside the gene matches: 11. The CDR3 totals 15 residues. Germline-derived CDR1 and CDR2 are MNHEY and SMNVEV (reference sequence). The chain's CDR3 is CASSFGPGGRFEQYF. The CDR3 bases are TGTGCCAGCAGTTTTGGTCCAGGGGGTCGGTTCGAGCAGTACTTC.

In its sample, this clone was seen once. J is TRBJ1-4 and V is TRBV11-2, with unresolved D. The CDR3 is 16 amino acids. Germline values: CDR1 SGHAT, CDR2 FQNNGV. V shed 3 bases and J shed 1 base, with 12 bases lying between them. The CDR3 DNA reads as TGTGCCAGCAGCTTTAGGCCCGCGGGAACTAATGAAAAACTGTTTTTT. Translation: CASSFRPAGTNEKLFF. Together with reference TRBV11-2 and TRBJ1-4, the CDR3 gives the full variable domain: EAGVAQSPRYKIIEKRQSVAFWCNPISGHATLYWYQQILGQGPKLLIQFQNNGVVDDSQLPKDRFSAERLKGVDSTLKIQPAKLEDSAVYLCASSFRPAGTNEKLFFGSGTQLSVL.

About this clone itself: At one end, the junction sequence differs from germline, possibly due to a read error. The V and J genes are TRBV6-5 and TRBJ2-7; the D gene is possibly TRBD1 (5 bases). The CDR3 extends over 13 amino acids. Germline V gives CDR1 MNHEY, CDR2 SVGAGI. The CDR3, as DNA: TGTGCCAGCAATTACAGGTGCAACTACGAGCAGTACTTC. Translating gives CASNYRCNYEQYF.

The V and J genes are TRBV19 and TRBJ2-5; no firm D call. This CDR3 is built from 17 residues. With 7 bases removed from V and 0 bases from J, the gap between germline ends came to 21 bases. In germline, CDR1 is LNHDA, CDR2 SQIVND (reference sequence). Here the CDR3 reads CASNLSRGRWYQETQYF. The CDR3 region has the DNA TGTGCCAGTAACTTGTCGCGCGGCAGGTGGTACCAAGAGACCCAGTACTTC.

The chain employs TRBV5-6 and TRBJ1-1; TRBD1 might be the D (6 bases). The CDR3 covers 15 residues. V dropped 0 bases and J dropped 9 bases, with 18 bases sitting between them. Germline V gene data show CDR1 as SGHDT and CDR2 as YYEEEE. The CDR3 nucleotides read TGTGCCAGCAGCTTGGAGCGGGGGGCGCTGAATCAAGCTTTCTTT. It specifies CASSLERGALNQAFF.

This chain links TRBV27 with TRBJ1-2; possible D gene TRBD1, 6 bases. The CDR3 sequence is 16 residues long. With 6 bases removed from V and 1 base from J, the gap between germline ends came to 18 bases. Germline CDR1 reads MNHEY; CDR2 reads SMNVEV (reference sequence). CDR3 DNA sequence: TGTGCCAGCAGACCCCTTGGGGGGCAGGTTAACTATGGCTACACCTTC. The encoded protein is CASRPLGGQVNYGYTF.

J is TRBJ2-5 and V is TRBV5-4; D gene uncertain. The CDR3 spans 13 residues. V gave up 0 bases and J gave up 7 bases, with 10 bases separating them. Germline CDR1 reads SGHNT; CDR2 reads YYREEE (reference sequence). CDR3 sequence reads: CASSLGSPGTQYF. CDR3 in DNA: TGTGCCAGCAGCTTGGGATCTCCGGGGACCCAGTACTTC.

This clone has just one count. The genes are TRBV5-1 and TRBJ2-5, with a tentative D call TRBD2 (6 bases). Germline loops: CDR1 SGHRS, CDR2 YFSETQ. The CDR3 is made up of 15 amino acids. Trimming stripped 0 bases from V and 5 bases from J, with 14 bases between. The CDR3 loop reads CASSLGVGGVETQYF. CDR3 bases: TGCGCCAGCAGCTTGGGTGTAGGCGGGGTTGAGACCCAGTACTTC. Complete variable domain (other parts from reference TRBV5-1 and TRBJ2-5): KAGVTQTPRYLIKTRGQQVTLSCSPISGHRSVSWYQQTPGQGLQFLFEYFSETQRNKGNFPGRFSGRQFSNSRSEMNVSTLELGDSALYLCASSLGVGGVETQYFGPGTRLLVL.

The genes are TRBV29-1 and TRBJ2-3, with D tentatively TRBD1 or TRBD2 (5 bases each). The germline V gene has CDR1 SQVTM and CDR2 ANQGSEA. V lost 8 bases and J 2 bases, leaving 14 bases between the germline ends. The CDR3 has 13 residues. CDR3 sequence (DNA): TGCAGCCTCGGGACGGGCCACACAGATACGCAGTATTTT. It translates to CSLGTGHTDTQYF.

The V and J genes are TRBV28 and TRBJ2-5; D might be TRBD2 (5 bases). Near its end, the DNA agrees better with TRBJ2-7, so the J call may be wrong. The germline V gene has CDR1 MDHEN and CDR2 SYDVKM. The length of the CDR3 is 13 residues. This CDR3 is CASGETISYEQYF. CDR3 in DNA: TGTGCCAGCGGGGAGACTATCTCCTACGAGCAGTACTTC.